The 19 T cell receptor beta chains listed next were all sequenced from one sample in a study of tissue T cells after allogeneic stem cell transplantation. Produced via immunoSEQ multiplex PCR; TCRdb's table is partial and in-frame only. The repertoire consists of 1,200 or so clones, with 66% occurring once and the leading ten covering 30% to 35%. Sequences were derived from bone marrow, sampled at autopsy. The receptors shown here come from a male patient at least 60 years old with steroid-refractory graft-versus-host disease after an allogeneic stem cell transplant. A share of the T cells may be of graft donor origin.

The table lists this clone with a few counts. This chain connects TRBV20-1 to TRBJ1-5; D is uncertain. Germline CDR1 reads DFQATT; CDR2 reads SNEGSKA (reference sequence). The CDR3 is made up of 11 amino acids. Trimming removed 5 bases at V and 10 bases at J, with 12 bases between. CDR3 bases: TGCAGTGCTGGCGGGAGTCAACCCCAGCATTTT. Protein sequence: CSAGGSQPQHF.

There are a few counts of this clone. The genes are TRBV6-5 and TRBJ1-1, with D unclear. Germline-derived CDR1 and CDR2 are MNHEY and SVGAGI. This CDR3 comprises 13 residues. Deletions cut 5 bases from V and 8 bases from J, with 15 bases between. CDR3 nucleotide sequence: TGTGCCAGCAGTCCCGCCACGTATAGCGAAGCTTTCTTT. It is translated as CASSPATYSEAFF.

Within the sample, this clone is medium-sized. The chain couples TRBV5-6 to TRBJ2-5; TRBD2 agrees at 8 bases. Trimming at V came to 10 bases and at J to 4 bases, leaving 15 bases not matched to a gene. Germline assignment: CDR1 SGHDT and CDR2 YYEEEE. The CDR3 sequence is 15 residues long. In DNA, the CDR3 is TGTGCCCGCCGCTTGGTGGCCGGGGGGGGAGAGACCCAGTACTTC. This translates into CARRLVAGGGETQYF.

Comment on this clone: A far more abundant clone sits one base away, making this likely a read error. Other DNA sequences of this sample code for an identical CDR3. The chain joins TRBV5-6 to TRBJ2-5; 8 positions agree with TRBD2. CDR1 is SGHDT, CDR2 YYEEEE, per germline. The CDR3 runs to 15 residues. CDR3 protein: CACSLGAGGGETQYF. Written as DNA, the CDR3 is TGTGCCTGCAGCTTGGGGGCCGGGGGGGGAGAGACCCAGTACTTC. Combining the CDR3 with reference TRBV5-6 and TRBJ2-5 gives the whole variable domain DAGVTQSPTHLIKTRGQQVTLRCSPKSGHDTVSWYQQALGQGPQFIFQYYEEEERQRGNFPDRFSGHQFPNYSSELNVNALLLGDSALYLCACSLGAGGGETQYFGPGTRLLVL.

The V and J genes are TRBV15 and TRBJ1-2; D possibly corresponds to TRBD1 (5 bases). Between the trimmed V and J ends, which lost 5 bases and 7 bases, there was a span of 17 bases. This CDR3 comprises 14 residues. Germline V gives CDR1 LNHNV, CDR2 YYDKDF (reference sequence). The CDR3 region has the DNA TGTGCCACCAGCCCGGACACACGCATGGGTGGCTACACCTTC. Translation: CATSPDTRMGGYTF.

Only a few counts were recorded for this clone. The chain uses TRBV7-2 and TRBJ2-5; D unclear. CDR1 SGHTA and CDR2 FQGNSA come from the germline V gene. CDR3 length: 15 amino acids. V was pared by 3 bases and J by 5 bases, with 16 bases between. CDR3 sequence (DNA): TGTGCCAGCAGCTTGTTACCGGGTTCTGGGGAGACCCAGTACTTC. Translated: CASSLLPGSGETQYF.

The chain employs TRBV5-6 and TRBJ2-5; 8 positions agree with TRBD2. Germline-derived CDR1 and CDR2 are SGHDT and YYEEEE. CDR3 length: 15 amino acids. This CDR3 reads CPPRVGAGGGETQYF. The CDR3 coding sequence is TGTCCCCCCCGCGTGGGGGCCGGGGGGGGAGAGACCCAGTACTTC.

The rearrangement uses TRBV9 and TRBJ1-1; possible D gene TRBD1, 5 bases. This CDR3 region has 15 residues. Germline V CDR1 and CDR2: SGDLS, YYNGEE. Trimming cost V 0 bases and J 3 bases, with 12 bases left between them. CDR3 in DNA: TGTGCCAGCAGCGTAGTCGGGGCGCGGGACACTGAAGCTTTCTTT. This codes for CASSVVGARDTEAFF.

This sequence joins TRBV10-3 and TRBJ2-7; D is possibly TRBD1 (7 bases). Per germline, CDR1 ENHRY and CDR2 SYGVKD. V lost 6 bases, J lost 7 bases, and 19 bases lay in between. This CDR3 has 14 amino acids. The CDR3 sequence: CAIRAGGHAGEQYF. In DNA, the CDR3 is TGTGCCATCAGGGCAGGGGGACATGCGGGGGAGCAGTACTTC.

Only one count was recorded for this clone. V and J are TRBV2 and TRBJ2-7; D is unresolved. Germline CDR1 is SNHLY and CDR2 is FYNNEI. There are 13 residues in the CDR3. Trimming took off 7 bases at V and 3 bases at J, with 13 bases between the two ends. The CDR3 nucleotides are TGTGCCAGCAAGTCCCCCGTACGCTACGAGCAGTACTTC. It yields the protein CASKSPVRYEQYF.

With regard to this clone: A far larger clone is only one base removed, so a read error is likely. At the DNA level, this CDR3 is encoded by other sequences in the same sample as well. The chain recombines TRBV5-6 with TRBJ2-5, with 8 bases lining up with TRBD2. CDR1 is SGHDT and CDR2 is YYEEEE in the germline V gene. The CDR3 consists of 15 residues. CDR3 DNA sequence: TGTGCCCGCAGGTGGGGGGCCGGGGGGGGAGAGACCCAGTACTTC. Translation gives CARRWGAGGGETQYF.

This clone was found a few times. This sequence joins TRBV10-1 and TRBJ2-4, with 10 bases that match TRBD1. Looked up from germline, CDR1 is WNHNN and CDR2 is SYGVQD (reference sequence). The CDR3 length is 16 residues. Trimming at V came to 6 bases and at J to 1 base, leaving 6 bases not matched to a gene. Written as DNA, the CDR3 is TGCGCCAGCAGGGGGACAGGGGTTTCGGCCAAAAACATTCAGTACTTC. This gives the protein CASRGTGVSAKNIQYF.

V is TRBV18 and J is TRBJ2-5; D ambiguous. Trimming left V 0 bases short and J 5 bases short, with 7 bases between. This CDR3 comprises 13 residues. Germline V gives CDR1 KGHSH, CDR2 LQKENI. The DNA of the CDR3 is TGTGCCAGCTCACCACCGGGCTGGGAGACCCAGTACTTC. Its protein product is CASSPPGWETQYF.

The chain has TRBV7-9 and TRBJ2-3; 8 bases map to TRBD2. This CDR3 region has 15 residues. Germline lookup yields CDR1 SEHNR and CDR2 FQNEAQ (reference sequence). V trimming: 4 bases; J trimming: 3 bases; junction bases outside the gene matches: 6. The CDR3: CASSWTGTSTDTQYF. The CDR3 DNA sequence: TGTGCCAGCAGCTGGACCGGGACTAGTACAGATACGCAGTATTTT.

The CDR3: CASSLIRPSYGYTF. The CDR3 DNA is TGTGCCAGCAGCTTAATTCGCCCTAGCTATGGCTACACCTTC. The rearrangement links TRBV7-2 to TRBJ1-2; D gene uncertain. Between the trimmed V and J ends, which lost 2 bases and 4 bases, there was a span of 11 bases. The CDR3 has 14 amino acids. Germline CDR1 is SGHTA and CDR2 is FQGNSA.

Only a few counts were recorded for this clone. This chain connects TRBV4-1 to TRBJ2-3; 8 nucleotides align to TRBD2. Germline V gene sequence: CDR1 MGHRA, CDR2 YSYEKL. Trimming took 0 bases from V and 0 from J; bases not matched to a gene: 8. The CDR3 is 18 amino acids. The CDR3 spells CASSQDLRRGASTDTQYF. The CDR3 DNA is TGCGCCAGCAGCCAAGATCTGAGGCGGGGGGCGAGCACAGATACGCAGTATTTT.

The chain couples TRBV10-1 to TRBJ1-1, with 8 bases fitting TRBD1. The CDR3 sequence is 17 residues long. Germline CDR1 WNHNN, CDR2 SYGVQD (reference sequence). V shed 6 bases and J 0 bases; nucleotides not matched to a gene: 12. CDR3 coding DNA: TGCGCCAGCAGGCCTCGGGACAGGCCACAAATGAACACTGAAGCTTTCTTT. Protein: CASRPRDRPQMNTEAFF.

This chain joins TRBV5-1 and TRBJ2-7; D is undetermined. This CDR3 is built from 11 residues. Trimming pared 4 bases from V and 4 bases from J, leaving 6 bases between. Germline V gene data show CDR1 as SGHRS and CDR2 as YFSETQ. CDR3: CASSGTYEQYF. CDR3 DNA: TGCGCCAGCAGCGGAACTTACGAGCAGTACTTC. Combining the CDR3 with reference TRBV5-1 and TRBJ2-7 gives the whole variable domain KAGVTQTPRYLIKTRGQQVTLSCSPISGHRSVSWYQQTPGQGLQFLFEYFSETQRNKGNFPGRFSGRQFSNSRSEMNVSTLELGDSALYLCASSGTYEQYFGPGTRLTVT.

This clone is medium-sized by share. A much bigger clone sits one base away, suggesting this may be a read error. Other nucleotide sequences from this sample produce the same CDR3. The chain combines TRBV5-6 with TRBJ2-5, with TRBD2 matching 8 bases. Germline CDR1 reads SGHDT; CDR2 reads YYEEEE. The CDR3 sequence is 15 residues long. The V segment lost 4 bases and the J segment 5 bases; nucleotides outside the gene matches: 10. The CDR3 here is CASSGGAGGGETQYF. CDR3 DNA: TGTGCCAGCAGCGGGGGGGCCGGGGGGGGCGAGACCCAGTACTTC.